Detailed here is one T cell receptor beta chain. This record comes from a study of blood T cell repertoires in COVID-19. Looking at the study overall: Sample material is recorded as cDNA or gDNA derived from T cells, B-cell-depleted T cells, or PBMCs.

The assay was immunoSEQ multiplex PCR, and TCRdb's table has in-frame clones only and misses some. The repertoire holds a few hundred thousand clones, with roughly 86% as singletons. Specimen: peripheral blood. The source of this sequence is an elderly man with acute or convalescent COVID-19.

The CDR3 here is CSASRSGASGGETQYF. CDR3 coding DNA: TGCAGTGCTAGTCGTTCCGGGGCTAGCGGAGGGGAGACCCAGTACTTC. The rearrangement links TRBV20-1 to TRBJ2-5; 7 bases are shared with TRBD2. Germline assignment: CDR1 DFQATT and CDR2 SNEGSKA (reference sequence). The CDR3 length is 16 residues. The V and J ends lost 3 bases and 5 bases, in that order; junction bases with no gene match: 15.